The 5 T cell receptor beta chains below all came from one sample that was sequenced in a study of regulatory T cells in long-lasting Graves disease. Building the TCR beta libraries relied on iRepertoire HTBI primers, and CDR3 regions underwent Arm-PCR. TCRdb reprocessed the multiplex PCR reads with MiXCR, giving one entry per CDR3 protein. The sample lists fewer than 650,000 distinct CDR3 sequences, roughly 16% occurring once. Indicated time point: newly diagnosed GD, antithyroid drugs for less than 3 months. TCR sequences were obtained from RNA taken from PBMCs. The same sample was also studied in work on T cells in Graves' hyperthyroidism and ophthalmopathy.

This sample comprised peripheral blood mononuclear cells (PBMCs), obtained at new diagnosis, from a patient treated with antithyroid drugs. These TCRs come from a woman aged 25 to 39 with Graves disease.

V and J are TRBV5-4 and TRBJ2-5, with D perhaps assigned TRBD1 or TRBD2 (6 bases each). Trimming stripped 3 bases from V and 11 bases from J, with 23 bases between. The CDR3 runs to 15 residues. Germline V CDR1 and CDR2: SGHNT, YYREEE (reference sequence). The CDR3 here is CASSSPTRGHNEQYF. In nucleotides, the CDR3 is TGTGCCAGCAGCTCACCGACCCGGGGGCACAATGAGCAGTACTTC.

This clonotype was counted at least ten times. The CDR3 here is CASNDRENQPQHF. CDR3 DNA: TGTGCCAGCAACGACAGGGAAAATCAGCCCCAGCATTTT. The V call is TRBV6-1, the J call TRBJ1-5; 7 bases agree with TRBD1. The CDR3 totals 13 residues. Germline assignment: CDR1 MNHNS and CDR2 SASEGT. Unmatched junction bases numbered 4, after V lost 7 bases and J lost 4 bases.

This clonotype was observed a few times. J is TRBJ2-2 and V is TRBV6-9; 10 nucleotides match TRBD2. The CDR3 sequence is 14 residues long. Germline V gene lookup returns CDR1 MNHGY and CDR2 SVAAGI. The J segment lost 7 bases and the V segment lost 4 bases, leaving 3 bases of the junction unmatched. CDR3 amino acids: CASSSAGGIGELFF. The CDR3 region has the DNA TGTGCCAGCAGTTCAGCGGGAGGGATCGGGGAGCTGTTTTTT.

This clonotype was picked up a small number of times. This sequence joins TRBV4-2 and TRBJ2-1, with TRBD2 matching over 13 bases. Trimming at V came to 1 base and at J to 5 bases, leaving 2 bases not matched to a gene. The CDR3 totals 16 residues. Germline V gene lookup returns CDR1 LGHNA and CDR2 YNFKEQ. The CDR3 is CASSQGLAGGHNEQFF. Here the CDR3 DNA reads TGTGCCAGCAGCCAAGGACTAGCGGGAGGCCACAATGAGCAGTTCTTC.

A few counts support this clonotype. The chain has TRBV6-5 and TRBJ2-1, with D perhaps matching TRBD2 (5 bases). V was shortened by 2 bases and J by 8 bases, with 10 bases between the two germline ends. The CDR3 runs to 13 residues. Germline V gene sequence: CDR1 MNHEY, CDR2 SVGAGI. The CDR3 is CASSYLATHEQFF. The CDR3 coding sequence is TGTGCCAGCAGTTACCTAGCAACCCATGAGCAGTTCTTC.